These T cell receptor beta chains were read from a single sample in a study of cytomegalovirus exposure and HLA in healthy donors. Using immunoSEQ multiplex PCR, the repertoire was profiled, and TCRdb retains in-frame clones only, with some absent. Of 150,000 to 200,000 clones in the sample, around 80% were seen once. The sample consisted of PBMCs. The receptor source for this set is a woman aged 25 to 39 in good health and CMV-seronegative. CDR3s include the opening cysteine and the closing phenylalanine or tryptophan. D genes are given only for firm matches. Clone size is stated in some rows and not others, as once, few, many or a class when expanded.

CASSLKGTGTREKLFF	TGCGCCAGCAGCTTGAAAGGGACAGGGACAAGGGAAAAACTGTTTTTT	TRBD1	.	TRBV5-1	TRBJ1-4
CASSMEGVGQGANQPQHF	TGTGCCAGTAGTATGGAAGGCGTGGGACAGGGGGCTAATCAGCCCCAGCATTTT	TRBD1	.	TRBV19	TRBJ1-5
CATMGQVLSYEQYF	TGTGCCACCATGGGACAGGTGCTCTCCTACGAGCAGTACTTC	TRBD1	once	TRBV7-8	TRBJ2-7
CAIMGLFVPGLAEGEQYF	TGTGCCATTATGGGACTCTTCGTGCCGGGACTAGCGGAGGGCGAGCAGTACTTC	TRBD2	.	TRBV2	TRBJ2-7
CASSLPTGGGYGYTF	TGTGCCAGTTCTCTCCCGACAGGGGGCGGCTATGGCTACACCTTC	TRBD1	.	TRBV28	TRBJ1-2
CASSPTGGPEAFF	TGTGCCAGCAGCCCTACAGGGGGCCCTGAAGCTTTCTTT	TRBD1	.	TRBV5-4	TRBJ1-1
CASSQSRWGYTF	TGTGCCAGCAGCCAAAGTAGATGGGGCTACACCTTC	.	.	TRBV14	TRBJ1-2
CASSLTGENEQFF	TGCGCCAGCAGCTTGACAGGGGAGAATGAGCAGTTCTTC	TRBD1	.	TRBV5-1	TRBJ2-1
CASSRLGATGNTIYF	TGTGCCAGCAGTAGGCTAGGGGCGACTGGAAACACCATATATTTT	.	.	TRBV6-5	TRBJ1-3
CASSPRGDFYGYTF	TGTGCCAGCAGCCCTCGGGGGGATTTTTATGGCTACACCTTC	.	.	TRBV5-6	TRBJ1-2
CASSPRGPNEKLFF	TGTGCCAGCTCACCCAGGGGACCTAATGAAAAACTGTTTTTT	.	.	TRBV18	TRBJ1-4
CAWSAHSLSGNTIYF	TGTGCCTGGAGTGCTCACAGCCTCTCTGGAAACACCATATATTTT	.	.	TRBV30	TRBJ1-3
CASSFSGSGDTQYF	TGCGCCAGCAGCTTTAGCGGGAGCGGGGATACGCAGTATTTT	TRBD2	.	TRBV5-1	TRBJ2-3
CATSVAQDYEQYF	TGTGCCACCTCTGTGGCCCAAGACTACGAGCAGTACTTC	.	once	TRBV10-3	TRBJ2-7
CASSFQGTTGELFF	TGCGCCAGCAGCTTCCAGGGAACTACCGGGGAGCTGTTTTTT	.	.	TRBV5-1	TRBJ2-2
CASSSSAGMNTEAFF	TGTGCCAGCAGCTCCAGTGCAGGGATGAACACTGAAGCTTTCTTT	.	few	TRBV5-6	TRBJ1-1
CASSPSTDPGLVGEQFF	TGCGCCAGCAGCCCGTCGACGGATCCGGGACTAGTAGGTGAGCAGTTCTTC	TRBD2	.	TRBV5-1	TRBJ2-1
CASSSQGGAPDTQYF	TGTGCCAGCAGCTCCCAGGGGGGAGCGCCAGATACGCAGTATTTT	.	.	TRBV7-2	TRBJ2-3
CATSRDLQPQHF	TGTGCCACCAGCAGAGATCTTCAGCCCCAGCATTTT	.	.	TRBV15	TRBJ1-5
CASRGTSGYEQYF	TGTGCCAGCAGAGGCACTAGCGGCTACGAGCAGTACTTC	TRBD2	.	TRBV14	TRBJ2-7
CASSFDRDRVNTEAFF	TGCGCCAGCAGCTTTGACCGGGACAGAGTGAACACTGAAGCTTTCTTT	TRBD1	.	TRBV5-1	TRBJ1-1
CASSARTSGGTSTDTQYF	TGTGCCAGCAGCGCCAGGACTAGCGGGGGGACGAGCACAGATACGCAGTATTTT	TRBD2	.	TRBV9	TRBJ2-3
CASLGDRVRTEAFF	TGTGCCAGCCTGGGGGACAGGGTTAGAACTGAAGCTTTCTTT	TRBD1	once	TRBV11-2	TRBJ1-1
CAWSREGSTDTQYF	TGTGCCTGGAGTCGGGAGGGCAGCACAGATACGCAGTATTTT	TRBD2	.	TRBV30	TRBJ2-3
CASSYDSGGYTF	TGTGCCAGCAGTTACGATTCGGGTGGCTACACCTTC	.	few	TRBV6-5	TRBJ1-2
CATSSSRRGANVLTF	TGTGCCACCAGCAGCTCACGTAGAGGGGCCAACGTCCTGACTTTC	.	.	TRBV15	TRBJ2-6
CASSFGQGQPQHF	TGTGCCAGCAGCTTCGGACAGGGCCAGCCCCAGCATTTT	TRBD1	.	TRBV5-6	TRBJ1-5
CASSEAGTGGYDLYTEAFF	TGTGCCAGCAGTGAAGCGGGGACAGGGGGCTATGATTTGTACACTGAAGCTTTCTTT	TRBD1	.	TRBV6-1	TRBJ1-1